One T cell receptor beta chain is described in this entry. Its target is not known. Patient tissue came from resections in Japan or China, 2014–2017. Histologic diagnosis was independently verified by two lung pathologists. The data originate from a study of immune evolution from preneoplasia to lung adenocarcinoma. CDR3 length: 15 residues. Germline loops: CDR1 MDHEN, CDR2 SYDVKM. Trimming took 6 bases from V and 1 from J; bases not matched to a gene: 8. Whole-study findings and limits: From normal lung to invasive adenocarcinoma, top clone frequencies appeared to decrease. Clonality was highest in normal lung, lower in later-stage lesions apparently.

The table came from immunoSEQ multiplex PCR; TCRdb's copy has only in-frame clones and leaves some out. The repertoire has around 5,000 clones, 78% of them found once; the top ten carry 8.6%. Sequencing was carried out using FFPE normal lung tissue adjacent to the tumor. This sequence originates from a person between 50 and 70 years old with lung adenocarcinoma. J is TRBJ1-1 and V is TRBV28, with 7 positions matching TRBD1. CDR3 loop: CASRRQGVSNTEAFF. CDR3 DNA sequence: TGTGCCAGCAGACGCCAGGGGGTGTCGAACACTGAAGCTTTCTTT.